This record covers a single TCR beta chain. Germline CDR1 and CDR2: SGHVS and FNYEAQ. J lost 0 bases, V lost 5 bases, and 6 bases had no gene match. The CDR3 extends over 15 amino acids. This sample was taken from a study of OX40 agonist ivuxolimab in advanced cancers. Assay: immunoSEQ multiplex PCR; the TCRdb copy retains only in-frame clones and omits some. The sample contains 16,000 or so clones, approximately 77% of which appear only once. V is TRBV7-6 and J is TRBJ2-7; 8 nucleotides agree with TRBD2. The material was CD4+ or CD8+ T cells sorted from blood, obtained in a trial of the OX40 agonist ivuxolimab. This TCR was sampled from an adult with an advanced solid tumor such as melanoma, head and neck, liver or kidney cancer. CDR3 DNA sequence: TGTGCCAGCAGCAAGGAGCGGGGGCCCTCCTACGAGCAGTACTTC. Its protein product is CASSKERGPSYEQYF.